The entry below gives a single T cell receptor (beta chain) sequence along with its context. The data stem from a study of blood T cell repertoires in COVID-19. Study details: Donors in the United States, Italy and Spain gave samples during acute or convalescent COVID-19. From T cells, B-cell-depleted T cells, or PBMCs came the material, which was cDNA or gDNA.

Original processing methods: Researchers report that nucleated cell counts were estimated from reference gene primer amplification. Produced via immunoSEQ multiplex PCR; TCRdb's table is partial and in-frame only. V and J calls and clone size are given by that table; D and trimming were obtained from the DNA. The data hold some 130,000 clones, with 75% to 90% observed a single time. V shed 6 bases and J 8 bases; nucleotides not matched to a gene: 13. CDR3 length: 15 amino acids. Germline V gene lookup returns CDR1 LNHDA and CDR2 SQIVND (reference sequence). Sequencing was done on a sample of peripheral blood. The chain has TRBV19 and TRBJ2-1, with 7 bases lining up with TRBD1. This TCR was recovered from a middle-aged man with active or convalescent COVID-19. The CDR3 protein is CASSPARQGSHEQFF. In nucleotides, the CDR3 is TGTGCCAGTAGCCCAGCCCGACAGGGTAGCCATGAGCAGTTCTTC.